One and the same sample provided the 10 T cell receptor beta chains below, sequenced in a study of CD8 T cells in ankylosing spondylitis. TCRdb redid the calling of the 5' RACE reads with MiXCR, one entry per CDR3 protein. The data show about 260,000 distinct CDR3 sequences, 20% to 30% seen once. The sample comprised blood, either unsorted or a sorted T cell fraction (not recorded which). All receptors derive from a male donor with ankylosing spondylitis or in good health (not recorded which).

The chain recombines TRBV20-1 with TRBJ1-5; 10 positions agree with TRBD1. This CDR3 spans 16 amino acids. Germline V gene data show CDR1 as DFQATT and CDR2 as SNEGSKA (reference sequence). Unmatched junction bases numbered 12, after V lost 5 bases and J lost 5 bases. In DNA, the CDR3 is TGCAGTGCTGGAGCTGCGGACAGGGGGGGAGATCAGCCCCAGCATTTT. As protein: CSAGAADRGGDQPQHF.

The chain is built from TRBV10-1 and TRBJ2-2; TRBD1 or TRBD2 may be the D gene (5 bases each). CDR3 length equals 15 residues. CDR1 WNHNN and CDR2 SYGVQD come from the germline V gene (reference sequence). Trimming left V 2 bases short and J 5 bases short, with 12 bases between. The CDR3 coding sequence is TGCGCCAGCAGTGAGGTCCTCGGGGCGACCGGGGAGCTGTTTTTT. This gives the protein CASSEVLGATGELFF.

In this sample, this clonotype turned up many times. One end of the junction is discordant with germline, which a read error may explain. The chain uses TRBV20-1 and TRBJ2-1; 10 bases fit TRBD2. The CDR3 extends over 12 amino acids. Germline V lookup: CDR1 DFQATT, CDR2 SNEGSKA (reference sequence). The CDR3 DNA is TGCAGCGCTAGCGGGGGCTACAATGAGCAGTTCTTC. Translating gives CSASGGYNEQFF.

The table lists this clonotype with many counts. This chain uses TRBV6-5 with TRBJ1-1; no definite D call. Germline-derived CDR1 and CDR2 are MNHEY and SVGAGI. The CDR3 is made up of 14 amino acids. Trimming stripped 2 bases from V and 1 base from J, with 8 bases between. CDR3 coding DNA: TGTGCCAGCAGTTACGGACTGACGAACACTGAAGCTTTCTTT. Translating it yields CASSYGLTNTEAFF.

The rearrangement joins TRBV19 to TRBJ1-5, with D hard to call. The V gene lost 3 bases and the J gene lost 0 bases, with 6 bases spanning the gap. The length of the CDR3 is 14 residues. Germline V lookup: CDR1 LNHDA, CDR2 SQIVND (reference sequence). The CDR3 loop is CASSIQDSNQPQHF. CDR3 nucleotide sequence: TGTGCCAGTAGTATCCAGGATAGCAATCAGCCCCAGCATTTT.

This clonotype showed up many times. The CDR3 spells CSARDQARGYEQYF. CDR3 DNA sequence: TGCAGTGCTAGAGATCAGGCCAGGGGTTACGAGCAGTACTTC. The genes are TRBV20-1 and TRBJ2-7, with D possibly being TRBD1 (6 bases). There are 14 residues in the CDR3. The germline V gene has CDR1 DFQATT and CDR2 SNEGSKA (reference sequence). V was clipped by 0 bases and J by 4 bases, with 13 bases between them.

This clonotype was recorded at least ten times. The chain combines TRBV7-3 with TRBJ2-7, with D perhaps TRBD1 (5 bases). This CDR3 has 13 amino acids. Germline assignment: CDR1 SGHTA and CDR2 FQGTGA. V lost 6 bases to trimming and J lost 6 bases, with 15 bases between them. The CDR3 sequence is CASSYGQGCEQYF. The CDR3 bases are TGTGCCAGCAGTTACGGACAAGGTTGCGAGCAGTACTTC.

This sequence joins TRBV12-3 or TRBV12-4 and TRBJ1-5; TRBD1 might be the D (6 bases). V was cut by 2 bases and J by 3 bases, with 8 bases left in between. There are 14 residues in the CDR3. The CDR3 region is CASSLQGNNQPQHF. The CDR3 DNA sequence: TGTGCCAGCAGTTTACAGGGGAACAATCAGCCCCAGCATTTT.

The rearrangement uses TRBV10-3 and TRBJ2-3, with D maybe TRBD1 (6 bases). Trimming removed 3 bases at V and 4 bases at J, with 26 bases between. This CDR3 spans 19 amino acids. Germline values: CDR1 ENHRY, CDR2 SYGVKD. In DNA form, the CDR3 reads TGTGCCATCAGTGACCGTCTGTTACGGGACACCCGTCGGGCAGATACGCAGTATTTT. This translates into CAISDRLLRDTRRADTQYF.

This chain uses TRBV15 with TRBJ2-2; perhaps D is TRBD1 or TRBD2 (6 bases each). Between the trimmed V and J ends, which lost 3 bases and 4 bases, there was a span of 15 bases. Per the germline V gene, CDR1 is LNHNV and CDR2 is YYDKDF (reference sequence). The CDR3 sequence is 16 residues long. The DNA of the CDR3 is TGTGCCACCAGCAGGGGGGGCCAGGGCAGCACCGGGGAGCTGTTTTTT. This translates into CATSRGGQGSTGELFF.